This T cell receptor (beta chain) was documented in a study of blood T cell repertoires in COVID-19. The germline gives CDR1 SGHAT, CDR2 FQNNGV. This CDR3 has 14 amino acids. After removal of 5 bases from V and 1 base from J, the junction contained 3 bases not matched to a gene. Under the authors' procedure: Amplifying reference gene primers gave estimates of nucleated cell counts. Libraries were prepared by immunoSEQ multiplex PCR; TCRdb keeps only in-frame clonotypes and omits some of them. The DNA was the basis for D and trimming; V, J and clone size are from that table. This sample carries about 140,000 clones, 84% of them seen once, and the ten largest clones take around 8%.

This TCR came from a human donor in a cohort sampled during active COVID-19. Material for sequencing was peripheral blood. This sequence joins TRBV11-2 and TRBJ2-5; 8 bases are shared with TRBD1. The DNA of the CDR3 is TGTGCCAGCAGCCCAGGACAGGGCCAAGAGACCCAGTACTTC. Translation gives CASSPGQGQETQYF.